This T cell receptor beta chain came from a study of Ad26.COV2.S vaccination and SARS-CoV-2 variants. The overall study: COV1001, an Ad26.COV2.S trial, supplied this vaccine-arm donor.

CDR3 length: 15 amino acids. The V and J ends lost 2 bases and 3 bases, in that order; junction bases with no gene match: 3. Germline CDR1 reads KGHDR; CDR2 reads SFDVKD. Assay used: immunoSEQ multiplex PCR; TCRdb lists only in-frame clones, some missing. The data show some 340,000 clones, about 85% seen once. Study findings and constraints: Post-vaccination breadth of spike-specific CD8+ and CD4+ T cell responses was reportedly substantial.

A word on this clone: What it binds is unknown.

This sample's treatment: around 19 received Ad26.COV2.S at low or high dose, single or two shots; about 5 received placebo; per-sample allocation not given. Sampling took place 63 days after the first vaccine or placebo injection. A Boston donor was an adult aged 18-55 years. The chain uses TRBV24-1 and TRBJ2-3, with 8 bases matching TRBD1. The receptor was isolated from a person aged 18-60 years who received the Ad26.COV2.S COVID-19 vaccine or a placebo. The sequencing used peripheral blood, collected in a trial of Ad26.COV2.S vaccine versus placebo. This chain's CDR3 is CATSDWDRMTDTQYF. The CDR3 nucleotides read TGTGCCACCAGTGATTGGGACAGGATGACAGATACGCAGTATTTT.